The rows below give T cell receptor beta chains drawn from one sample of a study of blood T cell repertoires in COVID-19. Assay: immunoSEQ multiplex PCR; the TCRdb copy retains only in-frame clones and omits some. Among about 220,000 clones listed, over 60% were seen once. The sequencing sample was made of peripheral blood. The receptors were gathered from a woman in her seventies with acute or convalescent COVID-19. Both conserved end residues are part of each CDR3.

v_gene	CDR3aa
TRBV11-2	CASSLLEGLYGYTF
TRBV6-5	CASSYSGTNYGYTF
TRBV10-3	CAISELAPDTQYF
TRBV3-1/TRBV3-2	CASSQYDRGAFF
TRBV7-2	CASSLLAGGRRQDTQYF
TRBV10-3	CALGGPTEETQYF
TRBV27	CASSPLTGGADTQYF
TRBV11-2	CASSLRGGLPISMNTEAFF
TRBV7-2	CASSLRQGGQETQYF
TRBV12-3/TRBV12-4	CASSFVLEKLFF
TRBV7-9	CASSPVASGNTGELFF
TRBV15	CATSRDRVAGAPGNEQFF
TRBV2	CASRGRLGGYDNSPLHF
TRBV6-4	CASSATGGLGTEAFF
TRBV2	CASMAQQASSGPQYF
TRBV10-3	CAISESGGGNTDTQYF
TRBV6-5	CASSRQGTETQYF
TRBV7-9	CASSLGRGVTDTQYF
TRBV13	CASSLRRLNTDTQYF
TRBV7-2	CASSNRFEQYF
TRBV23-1	CASTPSAAAKNIQYF
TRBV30	CAWSRLRGAGTGELFF
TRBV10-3	CATNTGTGVSYEQYF
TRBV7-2	CASSLLAGGPLAKNIQYF
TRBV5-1	CASSGGTSGAQETQYF
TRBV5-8	CASSSGRYTGELFF
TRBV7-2	CASSPAYEQYF
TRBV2	CASAEVGGNYNEQFF
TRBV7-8	CASTGNTVQETQYF
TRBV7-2	CASSFLAGGILNNEQFF
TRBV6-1	CASSEGATQYF
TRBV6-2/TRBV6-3	CASSRLAGGRETQYF
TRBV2	CASSELTAQETQYF
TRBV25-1	CASSPPDRDGGYTF
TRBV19	CASTNRGGLSGNYGYTF
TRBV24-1	CATQGLAGGTSTDTQYF
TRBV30	CAWTQGTPEAFF
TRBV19	CASTQRGASNTGELFF
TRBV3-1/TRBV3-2	CASSQGRAGQPQHF
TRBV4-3	CASSQDRAETQYF
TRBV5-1	CASSLERTTDTQYF
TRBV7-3	CASSDGGTNTGELFF
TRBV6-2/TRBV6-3	CASSPGFGRLAFF
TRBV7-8	CASSSTSEGTKERFF
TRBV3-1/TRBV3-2	CASSQDPAGWRGEQFF
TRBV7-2	CASSRGASGTYEQYF
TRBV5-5	CASSSQGDSYEQYF
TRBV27	CASRGTGMYGYTF
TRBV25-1	CASRPSGGSGYTF
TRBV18	CASSPSGLDGETQYF
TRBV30	CAWSPSARQGQETQYF
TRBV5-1	CASSFGGQETQYF
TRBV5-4	CASSLVGAPYNEQFF
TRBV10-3	CAISGTGNTEAFF
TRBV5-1	CASSPRVAGELRRPDTQYF
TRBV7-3	CASSTTGQNNEQFF